Presented here are 5 T cell receptor beta chains from one specimen sequenced in a study of CD8+CD57+ T cells in acquired aplastic anemia. According to the study, genomic DNA was the template for TCR beta VDJ and CDR3 profiling. TCRdb reanalysed the reads using MiXCR and keeps one entry per CDR3 protein. The sample carries under 200,000 distinct CDR3 sequences, about 48% recorded once. The sample comprised sorted CD4+, CD8+, or CD8+CD57+ T cells (not recorded which) from PBMCs. These TCRs come from a human donor in good health.

V is TRBV7-4 and J is TRBJ1-3, with D maybe TRBD1 (6 bases). Germline CDR1 SGHVT, CDR2 SQSDAQ. The V end was cut by 6 bases, the J end by 7 bases, with 13 bases between. The CDR3 is 13 residues long. The CDR3 reads CASRTDRSNTIYF. CDR3 in DNA: TGTGCCAGCAGGACGGACAGATCTAACACCATATATTTT.

The chain is built from TRBV9 and TRBJ1-6; D perhaps matches TRBD1 (6 bases). The CDR3 consists of 17 residues. The germline V and J ends were trimmed by 3 bases and 5 bases, with 18 bases remaining between them. Germline values: CDR1 SGDLS, CDR2 YYNGEE. CDR3 region: CASSANTGTLNNSPLHF. The CDR3 DNA reads as TGTGCCAGCAGCGCAAACACAGGGACTCTTAATAATTCACCCCTCCACTTT. The variable domain in full, completed from reference TRBV9 and TRBJ1-6, reads DSGVTQTPKHLITATGQRVTLRCSPRSGDLSVYWYQQSLDQGLQFLIQYYNGEERAKGNILERFSAQQFPDLHSELNLSSLELGDSALYFCASSANTGTLNNSPLHFGNGTRLTVT.

In this sample, this clonotype turned up many times. The genes are TRBV19 and TRBJ1-2; D uncertain. The CDR3 runs 14 residues. In germline, CDR1 is LNHDA, CDR2 SQIVND (reference sequence). Trimming removed 2 bases at V and 4 bases at J, with 11 bases between. CDR3 DNA sequence: TGTGCCAGTAGTATAAGTTCCGGCGGCTATGGCTACACCTTC. Its protein product is CASSISSGGYGYTF.

This chain uses TRBV19 with TRBJ2-1, with 14 bases that match TRBD2. CDR1 is LNHDA and CDR2 is SQIVND in the germline V gene (reference sequence). The CDR3 sequence is 14 residues long. J lost 3 bases, V lost 9 bases, and 1 base had no gene match. The CDR3 region has the DNA TGTGCCAGAGGACTAGCGGGGGGCTACAATGAGCAGTTCTTC. This codes for CARGLAGGYNEQFF.

The chain combines TRBV7-9 with TRBJ1-1, with no clear D. With 5 bases removed from V and 11 bases from J, the gap between germline ends came to 12 bases. The CDR3 has 11 residues. Germline-derived CDR1 and CDR2 are SEHNR and FQNEAQ (reference sequence). DNA of the CDR3: TGTGCCAGCAGCCGCAGCGGGTGGGCTTTCTTT. It yields the protein CASSRSGWAFF. Full variable domain (outside the CDR3, taken from reference TRBV7-9 and TRBJ1-1): DTGVSQNPRHKITKRGQNVTFRCDPISEHNRLYWYRQTLGQGPEFLTYFQNEAQLEKSRLLSDRFSAERPKGSFSTLEIQRTEQGDSAMYLCASSRSGWAFFGQGTRLTVV.